The sample holds a few counts of the clone carrying this TCR beta chain. Its antigen is unidentified. The data were obtained in a study of T-cell reconstitution after alpha-beta-depleted transplantation in children. The germline V gene has CDR1 DFQATT and CDR2 SNEGSKA (reference sequence). V dropped 1 base and J dropped 6 bases, with 13 bases sitting between them. The CDR3 is made up of 13 amino acids. Overall study findings and caveats: Elevated TCRbeta diversity at day 60 was traced, in some patients, to surviving recipient T cells and thymic progenitors. The origin of alpha-beta T cells about two months after transplant was reportedly several hundred expanded graft clones.

A TCRbeta library incorporating unique molecular identifiers was prepared. TCRdb analysed the PCR reads with MiXCR anew, one entry per CDR3 protein. The table has roughly 420,000 distinct CDR3 sequences, 16% seen once; the top ten hold approximately 28%. The receptor's source is a boy younger than two who had a stem cell transplant for Wiskott-Aldrich syndrome, so the T cells may come from the graft donor. Sequencing used PBMCs, mostly from graft donor cells, obtained 360 days after TCRalphabeta/CD19-depleted stem cell transplant. This chain joins TRBV20-1 and TRBJ2-7, with D possibly TRBD2 on 5 matching bases. The CDR3 sequence is CSARASLAGEQYF. The CDR3 coding sequence is TGCAGTGCTAGAGCTAGTCTAGCAGGCGAGCAGTACTTC.